One TCR beta chain is described in this entry. The specificity of this receptor is unknown. Base qualities are not at hand, and no much larger clone is one base apart. Sample time point, as interpreted from the label and publication: week 47, end of study. Each vaccine dose was 300 ug of a 20-mer mutant IDH1 peptide in Montanide, given subcutaneously with topical imiquimod. Eight vaccinations were administered to patients in weeks 1, 3, 5, 7, 11, 15, 19 and 23, corresponding to visits V03 through V10. Newly diagnosed WHO grade 3 or 4 IDH1-mutant astrocytomas showing loss of nuclear ATRX were present in the donors. The samples were drawn from NOA16, a multicentre, single-arm, open-label phase I trial in Germany that tested a mutant IDH1 peptide vaccine in humans for the first time. Genomic DNA for TCRB sequencing was isolated from EDTA blood with the DNeasy Blood and Tissue Kit. Libraries came from the immunoSEQ multiplex PCR assay. Rearranged TCR beta chain sequences were amplified using the hsTCRB Kit according to the manufacturer's protocol. Sequencing of TCRB libraries was carried out on an Illumina MiSeq. Per the authors' processing: The proprietary platform of the kit vendor was used for demultiplexing, trimming and gene mapping. The clones in this table, taken by TCRdb from immuneACCESS, are in-frame only. Not every clone is retained; where verified, under half of the shortfall comes from an unresolved V gene, and the cause of the rest is unknown. V, J and clone size reflect that table, while D and trimming were determined from the DNA. The sample table records tens of thousands of clones; roughly 80% of these occur just once. In total, the top ten clones hold around 5% of the sample.

V and J are truncated by 4 bases and 2 bases respectively, leaving an intervening sequence of 9 bases. The CDR3 sequence holds 13 residues, the cysteine and phenylalanine included. This entry keeps only the CDR3 DNA: 39 bases, framed from base 1. Looking up the germline V gene yields CDR1 SGHRS and CDR2 YFSETQ. The data originate from a study of a mutant IDH1 vaccine in newly diagnosed glioma (TCRdb year 2021). For the study in its entirety: Vaccination was initiated 4-6 weeks after radiotherapy alone, or concurrently with temozolomide cycles in the chemotherapy-containing groups. Of the approximately 33 patients who were treated, around 62% were male and around 40% were female, and the mean age was approximately 40 years. Peripheral blood was collected at six visits: V03 (baseline), V05, V07, V10, V12 and V13. Before enrollment, patients had received standard therapy of radiotherapy alone, temozolomide alone, or radiochemotherapy with temozolomide; most received the combination. The week-35 safety follow-up took place at visit V12, and the week-47 end of study took place at visit V13. Longitudinal TCRB deep sequencing was performed for roughly 27 treated patients wherever samples were available for exploratory analyses.

Study-wide findings and limitations: PBMC samples for TCRB deep sequencing were selected based on availability. Immune responses induced by the vaccine were seen in more than 85% of patients across multiple MHC alleles. The authors stated that sample limitations prevented analyses of patient blood samples from being reproduced. Changes in the top peripheral T cell clonotypes picked up by TCRB sequencing did not appear to be linked to pseudoprogression.

The source was PBMCs, collected from a glioma patient whose treatment included an IDH1 peptide vaccine. In this chain, TRBV5-1 is recombined with TRBJ1-2, with TRBD1 tentatively as D gene (6 bases match). The receptor comes from a man aged 45-60 years with glioma. The nucleotides are TGCGCCAGCAGCCTGGACAGAAACTATGGCTACACCTTC. Its amino acids are CASSLDRNYGYTF.